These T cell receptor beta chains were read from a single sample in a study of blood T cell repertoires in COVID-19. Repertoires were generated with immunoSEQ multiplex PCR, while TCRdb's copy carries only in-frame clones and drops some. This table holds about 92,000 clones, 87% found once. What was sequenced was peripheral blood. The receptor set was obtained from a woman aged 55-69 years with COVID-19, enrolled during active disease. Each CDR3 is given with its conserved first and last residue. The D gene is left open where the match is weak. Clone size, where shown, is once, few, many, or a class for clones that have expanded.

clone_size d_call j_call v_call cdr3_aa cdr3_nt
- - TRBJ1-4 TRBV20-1 CSASPAEGGKLFF TGCAGTGCTAGTCCGGCAGAAGGGGGAAAACTGTTTTTT
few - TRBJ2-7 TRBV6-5 CASRVGDYEQYF TGTGCCAGCAGGGTCGGGGACTACGAGCAGTACTTC
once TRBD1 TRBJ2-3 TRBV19 CASNPGQGARSTQYF TGTGCCAGTAACCCGGGACAGGGGGCGCGAAGTACGCAGTATTTT
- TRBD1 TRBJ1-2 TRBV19 CASSTSGTGDGYTF TGTGCCAGTAGTACCTCCGGGACAGGGGACGGCTACACCTTC
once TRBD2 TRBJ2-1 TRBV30 CAWTRGGPYNEQFF TGTGCCTGGACGCGGGGGGGACCCTACAATGAGCAGTTCTTC
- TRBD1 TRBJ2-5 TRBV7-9 CASSSLRRGQGPEETQYF TGTGCCAGCAGCTCTTTACGACGAGGACAGGGGCCCGAAGAGACCCAGTACTTC
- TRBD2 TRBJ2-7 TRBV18 CASSPRPLAGDLYEQYF TGTGCCAGCTCACCTCGACCTCTAGCGGGGGACCTCTACGAGCAGTACTTC
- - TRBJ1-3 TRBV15 CATSRGVQLASGNTIYF TGTGCCACCAGCAGAGGGGTGCAGCTAGCGTCTGGAAACACCATATATTTT
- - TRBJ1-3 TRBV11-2 CASSLGLGGSGNTIYF TGTGCCAGCAGCTTAGGTCTAGGGGGCTCTGGAAACACCATATATTTT
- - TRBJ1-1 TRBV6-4 CASRTDSNTEAFF TGTGCCAGCAGAACAGACAGTAACACTGAAGCTTTCTTT
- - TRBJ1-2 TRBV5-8 CASSLEAEDYGYTF TGTGCCAGCAGCTTGGAAGCCGAGGACTATGGCTACACCTTC
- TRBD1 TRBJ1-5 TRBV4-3 CASSQVMAGGKKDQPQHF TGCGCCAGCAGCCAAGTTATGGCAGGGGGGAAGAAAGATCAGCCCCAGCATTTT
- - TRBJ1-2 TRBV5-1 CASSLNTETGYGYTF TGCGCCAGCAGCTTGAACACCGAGACTGGCTATGGCTACACCTTC
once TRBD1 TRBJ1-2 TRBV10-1 CASSDPAIRDSYGYTF TGCGCCAGCAGTGACCCTGCAATCCGGGACAGCTATGGCTACACCTTC
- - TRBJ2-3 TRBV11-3 CASSLDREATQYF TGTGCCAGCAGCTTAGATCGCGAAGCTACGCAGTATTTT
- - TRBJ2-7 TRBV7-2 CASSPPGLRGGIEQYF TGTGCCAGCAGCCCCCCCGGCCTGAGGGGGGGCATCGAGCAGTACTTC
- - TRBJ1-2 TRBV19 CASSKGLDYGYTF TGTGCCAGTAGCAAGGGGTTGGATTATGGCTACACCTTC
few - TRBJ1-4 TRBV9 CASSAQPQSGEKLFF TGTGCCAGCAGCGCCCAACCCCAGTCGGGTGAAAAACTGTTTTTT
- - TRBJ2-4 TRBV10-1 CASSVTGFIQYF TGCGCCAGCAGTGTGACAGGTTTCATTCAGTACTTC
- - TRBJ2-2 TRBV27 CASSPNAGTPNTGELFF TGTGCCAGCAGTCCTAACGCCGGGACACCGAACACCGGGGAGCTGTTTTTT
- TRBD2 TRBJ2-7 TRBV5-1 CASSYMSGGYYEQYF TGCGCCAGCAGCTACATGAGCGGGGGATATTACGAGCAGTACTTC
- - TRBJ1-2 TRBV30 CAWSYQRAAGGYTF TGTGCCTGGAGTTACCAGAGGGCCGCGGGTGGCTACACCTTC
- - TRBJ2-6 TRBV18 CASSPIGAGANVLTF TGTGCCAGCTCACCAATAGGGGCTGGGGCCAACGTCCTGACTTTC
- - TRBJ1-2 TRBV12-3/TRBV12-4 CASSGGVHGYTF TGTGCCAGCAGCGGGGGGGTCCATGGCTACACCTTC
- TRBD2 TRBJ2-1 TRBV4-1 CASSPGGGGPHNEQFF TGCGCCAGCAGCCCAGGTGGCGGGGGGCCTCACAATGAGCAGTTCTTC
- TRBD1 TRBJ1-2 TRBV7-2 CASSFPGQTYGYTF TGTGCCAGCAGCTTCCCGGGACAGACCTATGGCTACACCTTC
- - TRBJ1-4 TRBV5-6 CASSLVRQGEKLFF TGTGCCAGCAGCTTGGTCCGGCAGGGTGAAAAACTGTTTTTT
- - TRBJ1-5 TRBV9 CASSARGDPQPQHF TGTGCCAGCAGCGCCAGGGGTGACCCTCAGCCCCAGCATTTT
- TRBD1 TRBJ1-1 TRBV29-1 CSVGGRTGHLNTEAFF TGCAGCGTTGGGGGCCGGACAGGGCACTTGAACACTGAAGCTTTCTTT
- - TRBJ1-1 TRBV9 CASSVLAGDTEAFF TGTGCCAGCAGCGTCTTGGCAGGGGACACTGAAGCTTTCTTT
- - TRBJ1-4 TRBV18 CASSRGTNEKLFF TGTGCCAGCTCAAGAGGAACTAATGAAAAACTGTTTTTT
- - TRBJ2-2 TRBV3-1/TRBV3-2 CASSLSRVGELFF TGTGCCAGCAGCCTTAGCCGGGTCGGGGAGCTGTTTTTT
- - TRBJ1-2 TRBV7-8 CASSLSRGGLTSSNYGYTF TGTGCCAGCAGCCTTTCGAGGGGGGGCCTAACTAGTTCTAACTATGGCTACACCTTC
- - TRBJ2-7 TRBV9 CASSVGAATYEQYF TGTGCCAGCAGCGTAGGGGCAGCCACCTACGAGCAGTACTTC
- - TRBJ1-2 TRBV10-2 CASTPDSANYGYTF TGCGCCAGCACCCCCGACAGCGCTAACTATGGCTACACCTTC
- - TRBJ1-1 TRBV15 CATSRGTENTEAFF TGTGCCACCAGCAGAGGGACAGAGAACACTGAAGCTTTCTTT
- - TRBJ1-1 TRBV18 CASSPGGAGKAEAFF TGTGCCAGCTCACCAGGCGGGGCCGGGAAAGCTGAAGCTTTCTTT
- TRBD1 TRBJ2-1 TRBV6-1 CASSEYGQEDNEQFF TGTGCCAGCAGTGAATATGGACAGGAGGACAATGAGCAGTTCTTC
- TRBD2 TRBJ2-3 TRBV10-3 CATGTSGATTDTQYF TGTGCCACCGGGACTAGCGGGGCGACGACAGATACGCAGTATTTT
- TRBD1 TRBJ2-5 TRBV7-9 CASRKGGRWEETQYF TGTGCCAGCAGAAAAGGGGGCAGGTGGGAAGAGACCCAGTACTTC
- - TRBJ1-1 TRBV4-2 CASSQDPQGENTEAFF TGTGCCAGCAGCCAAGACCCCCAGGGCGAGAACACTGAAGCTTTCTTT
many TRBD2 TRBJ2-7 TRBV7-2 CASSWETSGGPISYEQYF TGTGCCAGCAGCTGGGAGACTAGCGGGGGACCCATTTCCTACGAGCAGTACTTC
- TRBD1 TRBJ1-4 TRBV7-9 CASSTLGGTNEKLFF TGTGCCAGCAGTACCCTAGGGGGCACTAATGAAAAACTGTTTTTT
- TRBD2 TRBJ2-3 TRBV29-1 CSQRGTVVDTQYF TGCAGCCAGCGGGGTACGGTGGTCGATACGCAGTATTTT
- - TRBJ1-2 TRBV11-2 CASSLFTEYGYTF TGTGCCAGCAGCTTATTTACAGAGTATGGCTACACCTTC
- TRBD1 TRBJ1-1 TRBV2 CASGTGLVDMNTEAFF TGTGCCAGCGGGACAGGGCTAGTTGACATGAACACTGAAGCTTTCTTT
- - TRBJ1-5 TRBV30 CAWGTRTNQPQHF TGTGCCTGGGGCACGAGAACGAATCAGCCCCAGCATTTT
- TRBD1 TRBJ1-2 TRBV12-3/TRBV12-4 CASSQDRAYGYTF TGTGCCAGCAGCCAGGACAGGGCTTATGGCTACACCTTC
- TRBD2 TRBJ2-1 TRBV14 CASSQDVGLAGFGEQFF TGTGCCAGCAGCCAAGATGTGGGACTAGCGGGTTTCGGTGAGCAGTTCTTC
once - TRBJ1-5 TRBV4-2 CASSQGSLYSNQPQHF TGTGCCAGCAGCCAAGGTAGCCTTTATAGCAATCAGCCCCAGCATTTT
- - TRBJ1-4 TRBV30 CAWSRGGESKKLFF TGTGCCTGGAGCCGTGGGGGGGAGTCGAAAAAACTGTTTTTT
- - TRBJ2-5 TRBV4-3 CASSQEKSGGETQYF TGCGCCAGCAGCCAAGAGAAGTCAGGAGGAGAGACCCAGTACTTC
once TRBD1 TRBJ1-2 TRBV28 CASSWQGALAGYTF TGTGCCAGCAGTTGGCAGGGGGCGCTTGCTGGCTACACCTTC
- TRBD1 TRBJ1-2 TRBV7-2 CASSLGQGIQLNYGYTF TGTGCCAGCAGCTTAGGACAGGGGATACAATTGAACTATGGCTACACCTTC
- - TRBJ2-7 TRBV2 CASSEALDRREQYF TGTGCCAGCAGTGAAGCCCTCGACAGGCGAGAGCAGTACTTC
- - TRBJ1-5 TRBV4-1 CASSPWGGNQPQHF TGCGCCAGCAGCCCATGGGGGGGCAATCAGCCCCAGCATTTT
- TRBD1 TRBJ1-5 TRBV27 CASSPRQGGDGPQHF TGTGCCAGCAGCCCAAGACAGGGCGGGGATGGGCCCCAGCATTTT
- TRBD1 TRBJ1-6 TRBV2 CASRGGQYNSPLHF TGTGCCAGCAGAGGGGGACAGTATAATTCACCCCTCCACTTT
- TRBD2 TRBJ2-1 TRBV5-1 CASSFGLAGGYEQFF TGCGCCAGCAGCTTTGGACTAGCGGGGGGTTATGAGCAGTTCTTC
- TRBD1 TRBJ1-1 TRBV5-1 CASSLAVQGVTEAFF TGCGCCAGCAGCTTGGCGGTACAGGGGGTCACTGAAGCTTTCTTT